The T cell receptor (beta chain) described here comes from a study of blood T cell repertoires in COVID-19. Losses at the gene ends were 5 bases for V and 0 bases for J; bases not matched to a gene: 5. The length of the CDR3 is 17 residues. The germline CDR1 and CDR2 sequences are SGHNT and YENEEA. Per the original methods: It was from reference gene primer amplification that nucleated cell counts were estimated. Libraries were prepared by immunoSEQ multiplex PCR; TCRdb keeps only in-frame clonotypes and omits some of them. D and trimming were read from the DNA, whereas the V and J calls and clone size are those reported in that table. The sample shows some 240,000 clones, 70% to 90% of them seen only once.

The rearrangement uses TRBV11-3 and TRBJ2-1, with TRBD2 matching over 12 bases. The specimen sequenced was PBMCs or T cells enriched from blood (not recorded which). This clonotype originated in a woman aged 40-49 years with acute COVID-19. The CDR3 bases are TGTGCCAGCAGCCCACGGACTAGCGGGAACTCCTACAATGAGCAGTTCTTC. Residues: CASSPRTSGNSYNEQFF.